The clone carrying this T cell receptor beta chain showed up just a few times. Its antigen is as yet unknown. The source of the sample is a study of T-cell reconstitution after alpha-beta-depleted transplantation in children. Study-level findings and limits: Most T-cell counts and diversity one year after the transplant came from T cells that were newly produced. Recipient T cells and thymic progenitors that survived were the source of the high TCRbeta diversity seen at day 60 in some patients. Several hundred rapidly expanded clones from non-depleted graft cells reportedly supplied alpha-beta T cells about two months post-transplant.

Unique molecular identifiers tagged the TCRbeta library. TCRdb redid the calling of the PCR reads with MiXCR, one entry per CDR3 protein. Here the sample spans 700,000 to 850,000 distinct CDR3 sequences, roughly 16% being singletons. This specimen consisted of PBMCs, mostly from graft donor cells, obtained 360 days after TCRalphabeta/CD19-depleted stem cell transplant. This receptor was identified in a male patient under 18 who had a stem cell transplant for acute lymphoblastic leukemia, so the T cells may come from the graft donor.

The CDR3 nucleotides read TGTGCCAGACATCGAACTCAGGGGGCGCGGACCGGGGAGCTGTTTTTT. It translates to CARHRTQGARTGELFF. The rearrangement uses TRBV12-3 or TRBV12-4 and TRBJ2-2; 8 bases are shared with TRBD1. The ends lost 9 bases at V and 5 bases at J; junction bases unmatched: 14. This CDR3 is built from 16 residues.